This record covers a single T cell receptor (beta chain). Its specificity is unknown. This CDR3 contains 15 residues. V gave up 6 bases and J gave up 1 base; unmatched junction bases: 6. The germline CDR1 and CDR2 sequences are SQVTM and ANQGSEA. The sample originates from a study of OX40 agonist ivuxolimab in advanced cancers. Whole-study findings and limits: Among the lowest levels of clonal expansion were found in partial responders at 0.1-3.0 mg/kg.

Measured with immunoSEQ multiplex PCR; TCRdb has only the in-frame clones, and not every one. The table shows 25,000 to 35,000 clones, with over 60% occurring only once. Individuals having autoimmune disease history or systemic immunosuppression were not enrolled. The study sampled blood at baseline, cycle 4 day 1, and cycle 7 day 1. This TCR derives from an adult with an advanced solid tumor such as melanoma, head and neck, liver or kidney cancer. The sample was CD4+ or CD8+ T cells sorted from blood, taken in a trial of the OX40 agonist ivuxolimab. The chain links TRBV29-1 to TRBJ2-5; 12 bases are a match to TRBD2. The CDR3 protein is CSVLGLAGLQETQYF. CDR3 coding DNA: TGCAGCGTCTTGGGACTAGCGGGCCTCCAAGAGACCCAGTACTTC.